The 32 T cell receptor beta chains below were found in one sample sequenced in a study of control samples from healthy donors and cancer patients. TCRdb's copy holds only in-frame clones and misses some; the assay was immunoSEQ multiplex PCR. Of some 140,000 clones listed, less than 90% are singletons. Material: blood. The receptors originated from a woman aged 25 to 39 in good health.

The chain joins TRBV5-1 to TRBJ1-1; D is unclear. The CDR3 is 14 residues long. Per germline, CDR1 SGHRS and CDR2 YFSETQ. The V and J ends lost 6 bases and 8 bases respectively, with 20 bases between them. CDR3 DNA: TGCGCCAGCACTCAGAACCGCGGGGAGAAAGAAGCTTTCTTT. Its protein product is CASTQNRGEKEAFF.

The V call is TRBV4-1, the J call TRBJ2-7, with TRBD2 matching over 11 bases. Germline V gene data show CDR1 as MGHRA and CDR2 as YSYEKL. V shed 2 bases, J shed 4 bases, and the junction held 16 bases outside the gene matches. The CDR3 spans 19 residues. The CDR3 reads CASSQFTSGSRGSPYEQYF. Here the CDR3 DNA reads TGCGCCAGCAGCCAATTTACTAGCGGGAGTCGTGGTTCCCCGTACGAGCAGTACTTC.

The DNA of the CDR3 is TGCAGCGTTGATGTCGAGCCTTTCGAGCAGTACTTC. Its translation is CSVDVEPFEQYF. The chain links TRBV29-1 to TRBJ2-7; D remains unclear. CDR1 is SQVTM, CDR2 ANQGSEA, per germline. V was shortened by 3 bases and J by 6 bases, with 12 bases between the two germline ends. The CDR3 has 12 residues.

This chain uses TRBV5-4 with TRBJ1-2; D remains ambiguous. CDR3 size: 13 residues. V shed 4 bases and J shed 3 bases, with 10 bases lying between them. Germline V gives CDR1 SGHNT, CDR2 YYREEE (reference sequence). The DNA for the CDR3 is TGTGCCAGCAGCACTGACGGGCACTATGGCTACACCTTC. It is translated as CASSTDGHYGYTF.

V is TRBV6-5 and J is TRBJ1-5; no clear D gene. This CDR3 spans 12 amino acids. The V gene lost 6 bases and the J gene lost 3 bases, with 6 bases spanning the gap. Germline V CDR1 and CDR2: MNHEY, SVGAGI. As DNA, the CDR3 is TGTGCCAGCAGGGAGTCCAATCAGCCCCAGCATTTT. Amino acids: CASRESNQPQHF.

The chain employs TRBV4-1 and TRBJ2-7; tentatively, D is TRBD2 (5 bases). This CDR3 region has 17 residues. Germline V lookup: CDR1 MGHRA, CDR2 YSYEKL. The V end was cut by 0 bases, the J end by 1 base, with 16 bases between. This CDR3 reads CASSQDPAGSYSYEQYF. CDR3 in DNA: TGCGCCAGCAGCCAAGATCCGGCGGGTTCGTATTCCTACGAGCAGTACTTC.

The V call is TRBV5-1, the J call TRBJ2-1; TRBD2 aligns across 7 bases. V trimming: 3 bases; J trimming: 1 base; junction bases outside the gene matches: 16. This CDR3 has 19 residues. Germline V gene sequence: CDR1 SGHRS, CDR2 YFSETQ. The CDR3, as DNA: TGCGCCAGCAGCTCTGAAGGTCGGGCTAGCGGAGATTCCTACAATGAGCAGTTCTTC. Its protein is CASSSEGRASGDSYNEQFF.

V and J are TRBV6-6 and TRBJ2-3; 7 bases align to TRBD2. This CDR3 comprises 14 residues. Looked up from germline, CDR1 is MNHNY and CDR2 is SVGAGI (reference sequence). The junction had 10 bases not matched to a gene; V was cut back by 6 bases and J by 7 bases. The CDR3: CASRESGNGHTQYF. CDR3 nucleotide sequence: TGTGCCAGCAGGGAGAGCGGGAATGGCCATACGCAGTATTTT.

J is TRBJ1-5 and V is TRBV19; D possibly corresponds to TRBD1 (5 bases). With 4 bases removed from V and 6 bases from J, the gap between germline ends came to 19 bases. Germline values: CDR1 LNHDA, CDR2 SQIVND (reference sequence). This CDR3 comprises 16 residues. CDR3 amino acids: CASSTRVGGEVQPQHF. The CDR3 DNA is TGTGCCAGTAGTACCCGAGTGGGAGGGGAGGTTCAGCCCCAGCATTTT.

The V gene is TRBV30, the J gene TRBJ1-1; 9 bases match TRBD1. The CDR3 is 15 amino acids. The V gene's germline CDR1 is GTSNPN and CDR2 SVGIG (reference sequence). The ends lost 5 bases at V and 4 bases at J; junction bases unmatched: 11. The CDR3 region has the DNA TGTGCCTGGGCTCGGGACAGGGCTGGGGTCACTGAAGCTTTCTTT. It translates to CAWARDRAGVTEAFF.

This chain's CDR3 is CASSLEGQEQFF. The CDR3 bases are TGTGCCAGCAGCTTAGAAGGACAGGAGCAGTTCTTC. This chain joins TRBV11-2 and TRBJ2-1, with D tentatively TRBD1 (6 bases). The ends were cut back, 0 bases at V and 10 bases at J, with 7 bases in the middle. The CDR3 runs to 12 residues. The V gene's germline CDR1 is SGHAT and CDR2 FQNNGV.

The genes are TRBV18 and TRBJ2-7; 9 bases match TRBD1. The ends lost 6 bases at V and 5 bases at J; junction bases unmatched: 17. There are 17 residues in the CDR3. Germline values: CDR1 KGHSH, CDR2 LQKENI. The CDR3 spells CASSTNIPGQGGHEQYF. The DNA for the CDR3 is TGTGCCAGCTCCACCAATATACCGGGACAGGGAGGCCACGAGCAGTACTTC.

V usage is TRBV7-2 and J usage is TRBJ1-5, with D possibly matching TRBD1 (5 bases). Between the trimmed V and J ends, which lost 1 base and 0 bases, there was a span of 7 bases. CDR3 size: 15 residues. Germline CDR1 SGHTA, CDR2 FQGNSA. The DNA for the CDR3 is TGTGCCAGCAGCTTAGGAGGGGTTAGCAATCAGCCCCAGCATTTT. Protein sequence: CASSLGGVSNQPQHF.

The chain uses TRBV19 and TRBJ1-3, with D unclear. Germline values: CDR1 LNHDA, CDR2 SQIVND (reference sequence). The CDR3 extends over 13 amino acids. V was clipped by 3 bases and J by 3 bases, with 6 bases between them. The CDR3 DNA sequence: TGTGCCAGTAGTATGGCGCTTGGAAACACCATATATTTT. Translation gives CASSMALGNTIYF.

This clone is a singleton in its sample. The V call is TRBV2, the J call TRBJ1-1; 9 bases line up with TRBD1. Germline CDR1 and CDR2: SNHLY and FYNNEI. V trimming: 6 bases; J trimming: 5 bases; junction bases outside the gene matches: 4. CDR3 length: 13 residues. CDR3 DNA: TGTGCCAGCAGGGGGACAGGGAAGACTGAAGCTTTCTTT. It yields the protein CASRGTGKTEAFF.

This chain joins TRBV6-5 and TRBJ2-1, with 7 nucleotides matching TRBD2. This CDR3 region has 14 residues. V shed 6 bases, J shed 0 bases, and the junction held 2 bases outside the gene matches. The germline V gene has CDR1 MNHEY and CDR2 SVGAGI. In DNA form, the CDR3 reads TGTGCCAGCAGCGGGGACTACTCCTACAATGAGCAGTTCTTC. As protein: CASSGDYSYNEQFF.

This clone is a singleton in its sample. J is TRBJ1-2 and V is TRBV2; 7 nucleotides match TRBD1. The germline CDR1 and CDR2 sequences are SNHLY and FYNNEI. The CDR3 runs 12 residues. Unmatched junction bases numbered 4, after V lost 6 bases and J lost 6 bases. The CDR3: CASRVTGDGYTF. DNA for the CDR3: TGTGCCAGCAGGGTAACAGGGGATGGCTACACCTTC.

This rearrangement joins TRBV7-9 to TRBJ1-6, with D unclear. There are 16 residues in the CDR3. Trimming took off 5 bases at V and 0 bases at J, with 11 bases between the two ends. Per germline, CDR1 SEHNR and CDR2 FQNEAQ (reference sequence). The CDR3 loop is CASSTFGSSYNSPLHF. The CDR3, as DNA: TGTGCCAGCAGCACCTTTGGGAGCTCCTATAATTCACCCCTCCACTTT.

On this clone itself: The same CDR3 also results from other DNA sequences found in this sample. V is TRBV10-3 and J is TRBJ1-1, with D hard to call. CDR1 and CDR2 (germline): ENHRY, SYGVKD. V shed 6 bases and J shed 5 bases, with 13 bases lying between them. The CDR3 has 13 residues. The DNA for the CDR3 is TGTGCCATCAGCCCGGGTCCCAATACTGAAGCTTTCTTT. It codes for CAISPGPNTEAFF.

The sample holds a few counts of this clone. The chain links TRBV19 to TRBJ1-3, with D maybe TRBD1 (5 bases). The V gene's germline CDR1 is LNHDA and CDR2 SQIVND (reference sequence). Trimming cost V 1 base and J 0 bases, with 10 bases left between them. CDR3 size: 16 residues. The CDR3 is CASSIGEGRSGNTIYF. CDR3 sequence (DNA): TGTGCCAGTAGTATAGGGGAGGGACGCTCTGGAAACACCATATATTTT.

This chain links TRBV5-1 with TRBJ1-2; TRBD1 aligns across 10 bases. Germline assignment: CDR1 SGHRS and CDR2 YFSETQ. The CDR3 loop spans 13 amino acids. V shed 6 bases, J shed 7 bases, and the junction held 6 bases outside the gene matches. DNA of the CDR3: TGCGCCAGCACCCCGGGACAGGGGATTGGCTACACCTTC. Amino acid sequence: CASTPGQGIGYTF.

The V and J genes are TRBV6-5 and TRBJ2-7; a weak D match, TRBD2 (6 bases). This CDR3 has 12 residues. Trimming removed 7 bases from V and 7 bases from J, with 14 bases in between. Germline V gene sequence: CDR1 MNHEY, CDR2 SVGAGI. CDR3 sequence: CASTGEREEQYF. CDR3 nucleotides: TGTGCCAGCACGGGGGAAAGGGAAGAGCAGTACTTC.

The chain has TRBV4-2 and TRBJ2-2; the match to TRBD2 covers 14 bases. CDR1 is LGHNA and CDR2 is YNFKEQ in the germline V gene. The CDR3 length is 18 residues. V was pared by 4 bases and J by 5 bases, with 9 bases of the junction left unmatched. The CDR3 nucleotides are TGTGCCAGCAGCCCGAAAGGGACTAGCGGGGGAGATACCGGGGAGCTGTTTTTT. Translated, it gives CASSPKGTSGGDTGELFF.

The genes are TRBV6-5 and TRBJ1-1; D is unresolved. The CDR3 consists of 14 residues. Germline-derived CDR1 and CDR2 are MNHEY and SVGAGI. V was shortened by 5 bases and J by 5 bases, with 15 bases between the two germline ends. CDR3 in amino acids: CASSPNLGRTEAFF. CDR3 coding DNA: TGTGCCAGCAGTCCTAACCTAGGCAGGACTGAAGCTTTCTTT.

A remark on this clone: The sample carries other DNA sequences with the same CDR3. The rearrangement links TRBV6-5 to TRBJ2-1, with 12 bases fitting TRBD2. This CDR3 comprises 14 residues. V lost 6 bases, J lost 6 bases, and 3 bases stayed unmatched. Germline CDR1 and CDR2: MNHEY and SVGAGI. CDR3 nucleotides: TGTGCCAGCAGCCGACTAGCGGGAGCCAATGAGCAGTTCTTC. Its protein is CASSRLAGANEQFF.

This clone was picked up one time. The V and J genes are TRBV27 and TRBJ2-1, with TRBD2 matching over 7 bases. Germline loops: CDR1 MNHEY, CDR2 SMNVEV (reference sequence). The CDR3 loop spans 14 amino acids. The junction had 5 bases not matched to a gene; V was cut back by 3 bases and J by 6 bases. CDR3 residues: CASSFRLAPNEQFF. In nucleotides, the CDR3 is TGTGCCAGCAGTTTCCGACTAGCTCCCAATGAGCAGTTCTTC.

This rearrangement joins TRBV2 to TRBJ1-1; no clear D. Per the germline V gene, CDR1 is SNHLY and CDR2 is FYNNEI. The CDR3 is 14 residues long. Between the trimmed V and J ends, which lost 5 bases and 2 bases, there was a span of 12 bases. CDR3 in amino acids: CASSSRRVNTEAFF. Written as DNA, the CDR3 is TGTGCCAGCAGTTCCCGGCGGGTCAACACTGAAGCTTTCTTT. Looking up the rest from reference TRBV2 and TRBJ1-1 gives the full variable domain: EPEVTQTPSHQVTQMGQEVILRCVPISNHLYFYWYRQILGQKVEFLVSFYNNEISEKSEIFDDQFSVERPDGSNFTLKIRSTKLEDSAMYFCASSSRRVNTEAFFGQGTRLTVV.

CDR3 sequence (DNA): TGTGCCAGAGCAAGACTAGTCTACAATGAGCAGTTCTTC. Residues: CARARLVYNEQFF. V usage is TRBV21-1 and J usage is TRBJ2-1; TRBD2 is the table's D call, not checked against the DNA. TRBV21-1 is reported as a pseudogene. The CDR3 spans 13 residues.

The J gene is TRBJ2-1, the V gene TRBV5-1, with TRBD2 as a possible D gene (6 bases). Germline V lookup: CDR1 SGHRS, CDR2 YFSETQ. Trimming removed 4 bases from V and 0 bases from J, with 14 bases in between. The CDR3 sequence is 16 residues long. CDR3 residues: CASSPTGRLSYNEQFF. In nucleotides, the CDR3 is TGCGCCAGCAGCCCTACTGGGAGGCTCTCCTACAATGAGCAGTTCTTC.

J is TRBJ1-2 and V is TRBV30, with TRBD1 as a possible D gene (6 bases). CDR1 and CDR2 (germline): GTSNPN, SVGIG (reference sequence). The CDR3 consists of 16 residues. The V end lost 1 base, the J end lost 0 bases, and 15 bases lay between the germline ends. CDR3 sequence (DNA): TGTGCCTGGAGTGGTCCCCAGGGGAAAGCTAACTATGGCTACACCTTC. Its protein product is CAWSGPQGKANYGYTF. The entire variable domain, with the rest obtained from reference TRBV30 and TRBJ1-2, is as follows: SQTIHQWPATLVQPVGSPLSLECTVEGTSNPNLYWYRQAAGRGLQLLFYSVGIGQISSEVPQNLSASRPQDRQFILSSKKLLLSDSGFYLCAWSGPQGKANYGYTFGSGTRLTVV.

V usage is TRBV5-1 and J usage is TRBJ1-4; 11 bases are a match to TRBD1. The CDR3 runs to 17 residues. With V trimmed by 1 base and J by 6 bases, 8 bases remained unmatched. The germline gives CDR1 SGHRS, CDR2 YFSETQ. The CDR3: CASSLTGTGGLYEKLFF. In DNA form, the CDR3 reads TGCGCCAGCAGCTTGACCGGGACAGGGGGTTTGTATGAAAAACTGTTTTTT.

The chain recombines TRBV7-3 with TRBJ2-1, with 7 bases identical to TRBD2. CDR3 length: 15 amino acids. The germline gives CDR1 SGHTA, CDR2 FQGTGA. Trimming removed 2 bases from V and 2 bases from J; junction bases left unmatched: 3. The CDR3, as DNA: TGTGCCAGCAGCTTACTGGGAGGGACCTACAATGAGCAGTTCTTC. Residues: CASSLLGGTYNEQFF.